This T cell receptor (beta chain) emerged from a study of CD8 T cells in Susac syndrome. Study conclusions and caveats: TEMRA cells and active patients showed peak Susac CD8+ clonal expansion.

The germline V gene has CDR1 SGDLS and CDR2 YYNGEE. V lost 1 base to trimming and J lost 5 bases; unmatched junction nucleotides: 7. This CDR3 region has 15 residues. RNA was extracted with the RNeasy kit, and a quantity of roughly 0.5 to 1 ug was reverse transcribed using random hexamers. One entry per CDR3 protein, called by TCRdb with MiXCR from the immunoSEQ multiplex PCR reads. The data contain about 24,000 distinct CDR3 sequences, 80% to 95% of them singletons. On this clonotype: Its cognate antigen is unknown.

Sequencing was performed on CD8+ T cells from PBMCs. The receptor's source is a human donor with Susac syndrome. The chain uses TRBV9 and TRBJ2-7, with 9 bases fitting TRBD2. The CDR3 region has the DNA TGTGCCAGCAGCGTATCTGCGGGGGGGCCTGACGAGCAGTACTTC. As protein: CASSVSAGGPDEQYF. Full variable domain (missing parts from reference TRBV9 and TRBJ2-7): DSGVTQTPKHLITATGQRVTLRCSPRSGDLSVYWYQQSLDQGLQFLIQYYNGEERAKGNILERFSAQQFPDLHSELNLSSLELGDSALYFCASSVSAGGPDEQYFGPGTRLTVT.